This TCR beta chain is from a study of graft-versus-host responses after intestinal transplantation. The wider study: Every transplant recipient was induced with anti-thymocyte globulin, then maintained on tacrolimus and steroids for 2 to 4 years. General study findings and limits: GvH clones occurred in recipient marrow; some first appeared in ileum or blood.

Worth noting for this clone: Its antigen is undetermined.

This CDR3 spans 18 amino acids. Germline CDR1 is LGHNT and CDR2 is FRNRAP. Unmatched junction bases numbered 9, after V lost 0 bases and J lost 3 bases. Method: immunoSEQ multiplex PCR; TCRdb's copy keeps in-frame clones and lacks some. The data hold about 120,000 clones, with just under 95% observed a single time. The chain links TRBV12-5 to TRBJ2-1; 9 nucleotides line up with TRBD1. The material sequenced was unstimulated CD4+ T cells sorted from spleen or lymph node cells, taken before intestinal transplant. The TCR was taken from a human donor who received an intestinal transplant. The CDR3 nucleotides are TGTGCTAGTGGTTTGGTACAAAGGCGGGACAGGGTCTACAATGAGCAGTTCTTC. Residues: CASGLVQRRDRVYNEQFF. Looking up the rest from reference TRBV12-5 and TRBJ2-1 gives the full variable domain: DARVTQTPRHKVTEMGQEVTMRCQPILGHNTVFWYRQTMMQGLELLAYFRNRAPLDDSGMPKDRFSAEMPDATLATLKIQPSEPRDSAVYFCASGLVQRRDRVYNEQFFGPGTRLTVL.